The clone carrying this TCR beta chain was detected a few times. Its antigen remains unknown. TCRB transcripts that were expressed got sequenced, as all of the isolated RNA had been reverse transcribed. The data were produced by immunoSEQ multiplex PCR, yet TCRdb's version contains in-frame clones alone and is incomplete. The sample records around 160,000 clones, roughly 65% being singletons. The data were taken from a study of beta chain features in type 1 diabetes. Study in general: Similarity in age, gender and cell yields was seen between patients and healthy donors. Study observations and caveats: Patients with type 1 diabetes showed fewer VDJ junction insertions and more deletions. All four CD4+ subsets from Type 1 diabetes patients carried moderately but significantly shorter TCRB CDR3s. There was no resolution here of whether HLA type influences TCRB rearrangement. High TCR expression in some cells could lead to their over-representation in cDNA sequencing.

Germline values: CDR1 SQVTM, CDR2 ANQGSEA. This CDR3 has 12 residues. Between the trimmed V and J ends, which lost 4 bases and 5 bases, there was a span of 11 bases. Material: naive CD4+ T cells from blood. The chain carries TRBV29-1 and TRBJ1-2; possible D gene TRBD1, 6 bases. This TCR was recovered from a man aged 30 to 45 with type 1 diabetes. For the CDR3, the DNA is TGCAGCGTTGCAGGGGTACGGTATGGCTACACCTTC. This codes for CSVAGVRYGYTF.